This T cell receptor beta chain came from a study of tumor-infiltrating lymphocytes in primary liver carcinoma. Study as a whole: All patients, whether men or women, fell within 30 to 69 years of age. Stage T1-T3 N0M0 tumors measured 4.2 to 10 cm at most. Study-wide results and caveats: Against blood, tumors held a significantly higher top-250-clone fraction (p = 0.039).

This clonotype was found many times. Its antigen is as yet unknown. Trimming pared 1 base from V and 4 bases from J, leaving 14 bases between. Germline assignment: CDR1 SGHDN and CDR2 FVKESK. The CDR3 has 16 amino acids. Germline DNA was extracted too, while blood RNA derived from unsorted whole blood. Investigators obtained 4 to 4.5 milliliters of peripheral blood ahead of surgery. A constant-region primer served to make TCR beta cDNA from 500 to 550 ng total RNA. ARM-PCR, slightly modified, supplied the TCR beta libraries through three nested multiplex PCR rounds. With TRBV1-TRBV30 forward primers and a C-beta reverse primer, the first two PCR rounds were run for around 10 cycles each. A single record per CDR3 protein comes from TCRdb applying MiXCR to the multiplex PCR reads. This table holds about 300,000 distinct CDR3 sequences, approximately 65% found once.

Sequencing was performed on peripheral blood. This sequence was found in a middle-aged man with primary liver carcinoma and hepatitis B virus infection. The V call is TRBV14, the J call TRBJ2-1; D is unresolved. The CDR3 nucleotides read TGTGCCAGCAGCCAAGGCCCCTTAGACCTGTACAATGAGCAGTTCTTC. Translated, it gives CASSQGPLDLYNEQFF.